These T cell receptor beta chains were read from a single sample in a study of shared T cell receptors in the human thymus. Assay: immunoSEQ multiplex PCR; the TCRdb copy retains only in-frame clones and omits some. The sample includes hundreds of thousands of clones, approximately 95% seen only once; the top ten take around 0.018%. The sample was thymocytes. Every receptor here comes from a human donor. CDR3s include the opening cysteine and the closing phenylalanine or tryptophan. A D gene is named only where the DNA matches it firmly. A row's size may be missing; if present it is once, few, many or a size class.

V	J	size	D	CDR3	DNA
TRBV30	TRBJ2-7	NA	NA	CAWSVIGYEQYF	TGTGCCTGGAGTGTCATTGGCTACGAGCAGTACTTC
TRBV5-4	TRBJ2-7	NA	NA	CASSFWGTYEQYF	TGTGCCAGCAGCTTCTGGGGTACCTACGAGCAGTACTTC
TRBV27	TRBJ2-7	NA	TRBD1	CASSLSPRTGRYEQYF	TGTGCCAGCAGTTTATCACCTAGGACAGGCCGCTACGAGCAGTACTTC
TRBV19	TRBJ2-7	NA	NA	CASSGGARAYEQYF	TGTGCCAGTAGTGGCGGGGCCAGGGCCTACGAGCAGTACTTC
TRBV11-3	TRBJ2-1	NA	TRBD2	CASSPRDGGYNEQFF	TGTGCCAGCAGCCCACGGGACGGGGGGTACAATGAGCAGTTCTTC
TRBV14	TRBJ2-1	NA	TRBD2	CASSPFTGTRYNEQFF	TGTGCCAGCAGCCCTTTTACCGGGACTAGGTACAATGAGCAGTTCTTC
TRBV19	TRBJ1-5	NA	NA	CASSTRRQVDSNQPQHF	TGTGCCAGTAGCACCCGTAGACAGGTCGATAGCAATCAGCCCCAGCATTTT
TRBV13	TRBJ2-7	once	NA	CASSPGTGYEQYF	TGTGCCAGCAGCCCAGGGACTGGATACGAGCAGTACTTC
TRBV25-1	TRBJ2-7	NA	TRBD2	CASSEGTASGSYEQYF	TGTGCCAGCAGTGAAGGTACGGCTAGCGGCTCCTACGAGCAGTACTTC
TRBV7-6	TRBJ1-4	NA	NA	CASSSLGVGGHTTNEKLFF	TGTGCCAGCAGCTCTTTAGGCGTCGGGGGGCATACAACTAATGAAAAACTGTTTTTT
TRBV7-6	TRBJ2-7	NA	TRBD2	CASSLTGTTAGVSEQYF	TGTGCCAGCAGCTTAACGGGGACTACAGCGGGAGTTTCCGAGCAGTACTTC
TRBV11-2	TRBJ2-1	once	NA	CASSPSRPNNEQFF	TGTGCCAGCAGCCCAAGCAGGCCTAACAATGAGCAGTTCTTC
TRBV2	TRBJ2-7	NA	NA	CASANHARLSYEQYF	TGTGCCAGCGCAAACCATGCTAGGTTATCCTACGAGCAGTACTTC
TRBV23-1	TRBJ1-2	NA	NA	CASSPRVLNYGYTF	TGCGCCAGCAGTCCGAGGGTCCTTAACTATGGCTACACCTTC
TRBV6-6	TRBJ2-2	NA	NA	CASSYRLNLNTGELFF	TGTGCCAGCAGTTATAGACTTAACCTGAACACCGGGGAGCTGTTTTTT
TRBV7-2	TRBJ2-1	NA	NA	CASSLVGNEQFF	TGTGCCAGCAGCTTAGTAGGCAATGAGCAGTTCTTC
TRBV9	TRBJ2-1	NA	TRBD2	CASSASGDHNEQFF	TGTGCCAGCAGCGCTAGCGGGGATCACAATGAGCAGTTCTTC
TRBV25-1	TRBJ2-1	NA	TRBD2	CASSECRSGRVRSEQFF	TGTGCCAGCAGTGAATGCCGTAGCGGGAGGGTCCGAAGCGAGCAGTTCTTC
TRBV5-1	TRBJ2-5	NA	NA	CASSPGPQETQYF	TGCGCCAGCAGCCCGGGCCCTCAAGAGACCCAGTACTTC
TRBV19	TRBJ2-6	NA	NA	CASSILGGSGANVLTF	TGTGCCAGTAGTATACTGGGCGGCTCTGGGGCCAACGTCCTGACTTTC
TRBV18	TRBJ1-3	NA	TRBD1	CASSPHLGTDSGNTIYF	TGTGCCAGCTCACCCCACTTAGGGACAGACTCTGGAAACACCATATATTTT
TRBV5-4	TRBJ1-1	NA	TRBD1	CASRLGQEKNTEAFF	TGTGCCAGCAGGCTTGGACAGGAAAAGAACACTGAAGCTTTCTTT
TRBV7-2	TRBJ1-2	NA	NA	CASSLSQAYGYTF	TGTGCCAGCAGCTTATCACAGGCATATGGCTACACCTTC
TRBV7-9	TRBJ2-7	NA	NA	CASSLLNIYREVPYEQYF	TGTGCCAGCAGCTTATTGAACATTTACAGGGAAGTACCCTACGAGCAGTACTTC
TRBV5-8	TRBJ2-5	NA	TRBD2	CASSLVGTSAETQYF	TGTGCCAGCAGCTTGGTAGGGACTAGTGCAGAGACCCAGTACTTC
TRBV5-1	TRBJ2-7	NA	TRBD2	CASSLTAGLSSYEQYF	TGCGCCAGCAGCTTAACAGCGGGGTTAAGCTCCTACGAGCAGTACTTC
TRBV7-2	TRBJ2-3	NA	NA	CASSLRGADTQYF	TGTGCCAGCAGCTTAAGGGGGGCAGATACGCAGTATTTT
TRBV5-1	TRBJ2-3	NA	NA	CASSYRELGTDTQYF	TGCGCCAGCAGCTACCGGGAGTTGGGCACAGATACGCAGTATTTT
TRBV6-6	TRBJ2-2	NA	TRBD2	CASSRLADPGELFF	TGTGCCAGCAGTCGACTAGCAGATCCCGGGGAGCTGTTTTTT
TRBV28	TRBJ2-3	NA	NA	CASSFWQGNTDTQYF	TGTGCCAGCAGTTTTTGGCAGGGAAACACAGATACGCAGTATTTT
TRBV18	TRBJ2-7	NA	NA	CASSPKGDEQYF	TGTGCCAGCTCACCAAAGGGGGACGAGCAGTACTTC
TRBV28	TRBJ2-7	NA	NA	CASIHTTPGPIYEQYF	TGTGCCAGCATACACACAACTCCGGGACCAATCTACGAGCAGTACTTC
TRBV25-1	TRBJ2-7	NA	NA	CASSEFDGGWDYEQYF	TGTGCCAGCAGTGAATTTGATGGCGGTTGGGACTACGAGCAGTACTTC
TRBV30	TRBJ2-3	NA	TRBD2	CVATSGRDTQYF	TGTGTCGCCACCAGCGGGAGGGATACGCAGTATTTT
TRBV4-2	TRBJ2-5	NA	TRBD2	CASSQEVRLAGVETQYF	TGTGCCAGCAGCCAAGAAGTGCGACTAGCGGGAGTAGAGACCCAGTACTTC